These 8 T cell receptor beta chains were all obtained from the same sample, sequenced in a study of blood T cell repertoires in COVID-19. Assay used: immunoSEQ multiplex PCR; TCRdb lists only in-frame clones, some missing. The sample includes 350,000 or so clones, more than 85% of them seen just once. Material: PBMCs or T cells enriched from blood (not recorded which). Source of these receptors: a young woman who had recovered from COVID-19.

The chain links TRBV5-4 to TRBJ2-1; a weak D match, TRBD2 (5 bases). The V end was cut by 3 bases, the J end by 0 bases, with 13 bases between. The CDR3 has 16 residues. Per germline, CDR1 SGHNT and CDR2 YYREEE (reference sequence). The CDR3 region has the DNA TGTGCCAGCAGCTACGCCTCGGGAAGCTCCTACAATGAGCAGTTCTTC. It specifies CASSYASGSSYNEQFF.

The chain recombines TRBV19 with TRBJ2-7; TRBD2 agrees at 10 bases. The CDR3 covers 15 residues. Germline V gives CDR1 LNHDA, CDR2 SQIVND (reference sequence). Trimming cost V 10 bases and J 4 bases; bases outside gene matches: 13. CDR3 protein: CATPGASGGEYEQYF. Written as DNA, the CDR3 is TGTGCCACCCCGGGGGCTAGCGGGGGAGAATACGAGCAGTACTTC. Looking up the rest from reference TRBV19 and TRBJ2-7 gives the full variable domain: DGGITQSPKYLFRKEGQNVTLSCEQNLNHDAMYWYRQDPGQGLRLIYYSQIVNDFQKGDIAEGYSVSREKKESFPLTVTSAQKNPTAFYLCATPGASGGEYEQYFGPGTRLTVT.

V usage is TRBV28 and J usage is TRBJ2-3; D may be TRBD2 (5 bases). Between the trimmed V and J ends, which lost 4 bases and 6 bases, there was a span of 17 bases. Germline CDR1 MDHEN, CDR2 SYDVKM. The CDR3 spans 15 residues. The CDR3: CASSSPHGVGDTQYF. Written as DNA, the CDR3 is TGTGCCAGCAGTTCGCCCCACGGGGTGGGGGATACGCAGTATTTT.

J is TRBJ1-1 and V is TRBV20-1, with a tentative D call TRBD1 (5 bases). Germline lookup yields CDR1 DFQATT and CDR2 SNEGSKA (reference sequence). V lost 3 bases and J lost 3, with 20 bases in between. This CDR3 is built from 16 residues. The CDR3 protein is CSASRDSLRVDTEAFF. CDR3 coding DNA: TGCAGTGCTAGTAGGGACTCTCTAAGGGTGGACACTGAAGCTTTCTTT.

The CDR3 spells CASSKRSGEKLFF. CDR3 in DNA: TGTGCCAGCAGCAAGCGGAGCGGAGAAAAACTGTTTTTT. The chain links TRBV9 to TRBJ1-4; D uncertain. The CDR3 is made up of 13 amino acids. CDR1 is SGDLS and CDR2 is YYNGEE in the germline V gene. Trimming removed 4 bases at V and 8 bases at J, with 12 bases between.

The J gene is TRBJ1-5, the V gene TRBV3-1 (or the pseudogene TRBV3-2); no clear D gene. CDR3 size: 15 residues. From germline, CDR1 is LGHDT and CDR2 YNNKEL (reference sequence). Trimming left V 1 base short and J 4 bases short, with 11 bases between. CDR3 nucleotides: TGTGCCAGCAGCCAAGGGTTTGAGGGAAATCAGCCCCAGCATTTT. It codes for CASSQGFEGNQPQHF.

The rearrangement joins TRBV3-1 (or the pseudogene TRBV3-2) to TRBJ2-1; a weak D match, TRBD2 (7 bases). The CDR3 is 16 amino acids. With 4 bases removed from V and 12 bases from J, the gap between germline ends came to 25 bases. Germline lookup yields CDR1 LGHDT and CDR2 YNNKEL (reference sequence). The CDR3 loop is CASSLTKLTGRVGQFF. In DNA form, the CDR3 reads TGTGCCAGCAGCCTAACAAAACTTACAGGGAGGGTAGGGCAGTTCTTC.

The CDR3 DNA reads as TGTGCCAGCACCAATAAGGACAGGCTAAGCAATCAGCCCCAGCATTTT. Its translation is CASTNKDRLSNQPQHF. The chain couples TRBV19 to TRBJ1-5; 7 bases fit TRBD1. After removal of 9 bases from V and 1 base from J, the junction contained 12 bases not matched to a gene. Per the germline V gene, CDR1 is LNHDA and CDR2 is SQIVND (reference sequence). This CDR3 has 16 residues.